These 31 T cell receptor beta chains came from one sample sequenced in a study of blood T cells in healthy people across ages. The second PCR ran about 7 to 12 cycles with a sample-barcoded 5' primer and J-beta primers. TCRdb used MiXCR to reprocess the 5' RACE reads, holding one entry per CDR3 protein. The table lists about 830,000 distinct CDR3 sequences, about 62% of them singletons. The sequenced sample consisted of blood. The receptors here all came from a man in his thirties or forties in good health.

This clonotype was detected many times. The CDR3 nucleotides read TGTGCCAGCGTGGATCGCTACGAGCAGTACTTC. This gives the protein CASVDRYEQYF. This chain connects TRBV6-2 or TRBV6-3 to TRBJ2-7; the D is unclear. The germline gives CDR1 MNHEY, CDR2 SVGEGT. The CDR3 runs 11 residues. Trimming stripped 8 bases from V and 3 bases from J, with 8 bases between.

This chain uses TRBV7-2 with TRBJ2-2; maybe TRBD1 (6 bases). Germline V lookup: CDR1 SGHTA, CDR2 FQGNSA. The V end lost 1 base, the J end lost 4 bases, and 13 bases lay between the germline ends. CDR3 length: 16 residues. CDR3 in DNA: TGTGCCAGCAGCTTAGTCGCGGACAGAACCACCGGGGAGCTGTTTTTT. As protein: CASSLVADRTTGELFF.

The chain combines TRBV6-5 with TRBJ2-3; a possible D gene is TRBD2 (6 bases). Germline loops: CDR1 MNHEY, CDR2 SVGAGI. The V end lost 3 bases, the J end lost 2 bases, and 12 bases lay between the germline ends. CDR3 length equals 15 residues. Written as DNA, the CDR3 is TGTGCCAGCAGTTATCGGCGGGGCCCCACAGATACGCAGTATTTT. Its protein is CASSYRRGPTDTQYF.

About this clonotype itself: The junction does not match germline at one end; this may be a read error. This chain links TRBV6-1 with TRBJ2-6, with 7 bases matching TRBD1. The CDR3 is made up of 15 amino acids. Germline loops: CDR1 MNHNS, CDR2 SASEGT. CDR3 in amino acids: CASTDRASGANVPTF. The CDR3 DNA sequence: TGTGCCAGCACAGACAGGGCGAGTGGGGCCAACGTCCCGACTTTC.

The J gene is TRBJ1-2, the V gene TRBV20-1, with 7 bases matching TRBD1. CDR1 is DFQATT, CDR2 SNEGSKA, per germline (reference sequence). The CDR3 has 13 amino acids. V was pared by 1 base and J by 9 bases, with 8 bases of the junction left unmatched. The CDR3 nucleotides read TGCAGTGCTAGAGTAGAACAGGGGTTGAGCTACACCTTC. Amino acid sequence: CSARVEQGLSYTF.

This chain uses TRBV6-1 with TRBJ2-1; possibly TRBD2 for D (5 bases). Looked up from germline, CDR1 is MNHNS and CDR2 is SASEGT. This CDR3 has 12 residues. The ends were cut back, 6 bases at V and 10 bases at J, with 13 bases in the middle. CDR3 amino acids: CASSVTPGEQFF. Here the CDR3 DNA reads TGTGCCAGCAGCGTAACCCCGGGGGAGCAGTTCTTC.

This chain connects TRBV18 to TRBJ2-7; D gene uncertain. V lost 6 bases, J lost 3 bases, and 18 bases lay in between. CDR1 is KGHSH, CDR2 LQKENI, per germline. The CDR3 has 15 residues. The CDR3 loop is CASSLGDGPYYEQYF. In DNA, the CDR3 is TGTGCCAGCTCCTTAGGAGACGGGCCTTACTACGAGCAGTACTTC.

The V gene is TRBV28, the J gene TRBJ2-4; no reliable D call. This CDR3 region has 13 residues. Germline CDR1 is MDHEN and CDR2 is SYDVKM. V shed 2 bases and J shed 8 bases, with 10 bases lying between them. The CDR3 region is CASSLVTTDIQYF. The CDR3 region has the DNA TGTGCCAGCAGTTTAGTCACGACGGACATTCAGTACTTC.

J is TRBJ1-2 and V is TRBV20-1; TRBD1 agrees at 7 bases. This CDR3 has 12 amino acids. With 3 bases clipped from V and 8 bases from J, the junction kept 6 bases outside the gene matches. Germline V gene data show CDR1 as DFQATT and CDR2 as SNEGSKA (reference sequence). CDR3 nucleotide sequence: TGCAGTGCTAGCACAGGGGTTGAGGGCTACACCTTC. This encodes CSASTGVEGYTF.

The chain uses TRBV6-2 or TRBV6-3 and TRBJ2-7, with D perhaps matching TRBD2 (5 bases). The CDR3 contains 13 residues. Germline CDR1 reads MNHEY; CDR2 reads SVGEGT. Trimming shortened V by 1 base and J by 5 bases, and 9 bases separated the two germline ends. CDR3: CASSYWRPDEQYF. CDR3 coding DNA: TGTGCCAGCAGTTACTGGAGGCCCGACGAGCAGTACTTC.

This chain links TRBV4-2 with TRBJ2-3; D remains ambiguous. The germline CDR1 and CDR2 sequences are LGHNA and YNFKEQ. The V end was cut by 2 bases, the J end by 3 bases, with 6 bases between. There are 13 residues in the CDR3. CDR3 in amino acids: CASSQKITDTQYF. In DNA, the CDR3 is TGTGCCAGCAGCCAAAAGATTACAGATACGCAGTATTTT.

The chain employs TRBV9 and TRBJ2-5; D is perhaps TRBD2 (5 bases). The CDR3 sequence is 14 residues long. V was pared by 3 bases and J by 1 base, with 10 bases between. CDR1 is SGDLS and CDR2 is YYNGEE in the germline V gene. CDR3 protein: CASSAGLIQETQYF. In DNA form, the CDR3 reads TGTGCCAGCAGCGCCGGACTGATCCAAGAGACCCAGTACTTC.

In this sample, this clonotype turned up a few times. J is TRBJ1-2 and V is TRBV20-1; tentatively, D is TRBD1 (5 bases). This CDR3 spans 12 amino acids. V was pared by 5 bases and J by 8 bases, with 15 bases between. Germline loops: CDR1 DFQATT, CDR2 SNEGSKA (reference sequence). The CDR3 loop is CSAGRDGKGYTF. The CDR3 DNA is TGCAGTGCTGGACGGGACGGAAAAGGCTACACCTTC.

The rearrangement links TRBV13 to TRBJ1-4, with 9 bases matching TRBD1. Germline CDR1 PRHDT, CDR2 FYEKMQ (reference sequence). The CDR3 contains 14 residues. With 6 bases clipped from V and 7 bases from J, the junction kept 6 bases outside the gene matches. The CDR3 sequence: CASRSQGASEKLFF. The CDR3 nucleotides read TGTGCCAGCAGGTCACAGGGGGCTTCTGAAAAACTGTTTTTT.

In nucleotides, the CDR3 is TGTGCCACATATAAGACAGGGGGCTCCTACGAGCAGTACTTC. It translates to CATYKTGGSYEQYF. The V gene is TRBV27, the J gene TRBJ2-4; 9 bases agree with TRBD1. The DNA matches TRBJ2-7 better at its end, which makes the J call doubtful. The CDR3 is made up of 14 amino acids. The germline V gene encodes CDR1 MNHEY and CDR2 SMNVEV (reference sequence).

This chain links TRBV15 with TRBJ2-1; D remains ambiguous. This CDR3 has 15 residues. CDR1 and CDR2 from the germline V gene are LNHNV and YYDKDF (reference sequence). The germline V and J ends were trimmed by 0 bases and 7 bases, with 13 bases remaining between them. The CDR3 region is CATSRDQRLQNEQFF. CDR3 in DNA: TGTGCCACCAGCAGAGATCAGAGACTCCAAAATGAGCAGTTCTTC.

V usage is TRBV6-5 and J usage is TRBJ2-1; TRBD1 matches 7 bases. Trimming cost V 2 bases and J 13 bases; bases outside gene matches: 8. The CDR3 totals 13 residues. CDR1 MNHEY and CDR2 SVGAGI come from the germline V gene. The CDR3 loop reads CASSYTGQAIQFF. The CDR3 coding sequence is TGTGCCAGCAGTTACACAGGACAGGCCATTCAGTTCTTC.

About this clonotype: This may arise from a read error, as a much more abundant clone is one base away. The genes are TRBV4-3 and TRBJ2-2; a possible D gene is TRBD1 (5 bases). The CDR3 is 18 residues long. CDR1 LGHNA and CDR2 YSLEER come from the germline V gene. CDR3 amino acids: CVSSQDFTGATNTGELFF. In DNA, the CDR3 is TGCGTCAGCAGCCAAGACTTTACAGGAGCTACGAACACCGGGGAGCTGTTTTTT.

This clonotype was detected a few times. The CDR3 loop is CASSLQPGANVLTF. The DNA for the CDR3 is TGTGCCAGCAGCTTGCAGCCTGGGGCCAACGTCCTGACTTTC. The chain links TRBV7-9 to TRBJ2-6, with D unresolved. Trimming shortened V by 3 bases and J by 2 bases, and 5 bases separated the two germline ends. Looked up from germline, CDR1 is SEHNR and CDR2 is FQNEAQ (reference sequence). The CDR3 is 14 residues long.

This sequence joins TRBV12-3 or TRBV12-4 and TRBJ2-7; perhaps D is TRBD1 or TRBD2 (5 bases each). CDR3 length: 15 residues. With 6 bases removed from V and 6 bases from J, the gap between germline ends came to 21 bases. CDR3 coding DNA: TGTGCCAGCAGGGGGCCTAGCTCAAGGGCCTCCGAGCAGTACTTC. It translates to CASRGPSSRASEQYF.

A few counts support this clonotype. The chain employs TRBV3-1 and TRBJ2-7; 7 bases align to TRBD2. Per germline, CDR1 LGHDT and CDR2 YNNKEL (reference sequence). CDR3 length: 14 residues. J gave up 4 bases and V 4 bases, and 7 bases lay outside the gene matches. The DNA of the CDR3 is TGTGCCAGCAGCCTGGGAGGGATCGCGTACGAGCAGTACTTC. Its translation is CASSLGGIAYEQYF.

The genes are TRBV28 and TRBJ2-1; TRBD1 aligns across 8 bases. The trim removed 5 bases at V and 4 bases at J, leaving 7 bases unmatched. Germline loops: CDR1 MDHEN, CDR2 SYDVKM. The CDR3 is 15 amino acids. The CDR3 spells CASSTPGTGYNEQFF. CDR3 DNA: TGTGCCAGCAGTACCCCCGGGACAGGTTACAATGAGCAGTTCTTC.

The rearrangement joins TRBV11-3 to TRBJ2-3; D possibly corresponds to TRBD1 (5 bases). The V and J ends lost 5 bases and 5 bases respectively, with 29 bases between them. The CDR3 runs to 19 residues. Germline CDR1 and CDR2: SGHNT and YENEEA. The CDR3 protein is CASSPPLPPDTQSVDTQYF. CDR3 DNA: TGTGCCAGCAGCCCGCCCCTCCCGCCGGACACACAGTCTGTAGATACGCAGTATTTT.

V and J are TRBV20-1 and TRBJ2-5, with D uncertain. V was trimmed by 2 bases and J by 5 bases, leaving 12 bases between them. This CDR3 contains 13 residues. The germline gives CDR1 DFQATT, CDR2 SNEGSKA (reference sequence). This chain's CDR3 is CSARQGARETQYF. CDR3 nucleotides: TGCAGTGCTAGACAAGGAGCGCGGGAGACCCAGTACTTC.

This sequence joins TRBV7-9 and TRBJ2-5; maybe TRBD1 (5 bases). The V end was cut by 1 base, the J end by 5 bases, with 14 bases between. This CDR3 is 15 amino acids long. Germline CDR1 is SEHNR and CDR2 is FQNEAQ (reference sequence). The CDR3 region has the DNA TGTGCCAGCAGCTTAGGACAGCTCATGAGGGAGACCCAGTACTTC. Amino acids: CASSLGQLMRETQYF.

This chain connects TRBV24-1 to TRBJ2-7, with no clear D. CDR3 length: 12 residues. The germline V and J ends were trimmed by 2 bases and 7 bases, with 8 bases remaining between them. Germline CDR1 KGHDR, CDR2 SFDVKD. The CDR3 protein is CATSDYRNEQYF. In DNA, the CDR3 is TGTGCCACCAGTGATTACCGCAATGAGCAGTACTTC.

In nucleotides, the CDR3 is TGTGCCAGCAGCCTTGGGACTTTTCCTAGCACAGATACGCAGTATTTT. It yields the protein CASSLGTFPSTDTQYF. This rearrangement joins TRBV7-9 to TRBJ2-3; D is perhaps TRBD2 (6 bases). Per the germline V gene, CDR1 is SEHNR and CDR2 is FQNEAQ (reference sequence). This CDR3 has 16 residues. V lost 5 bases to trimming and J lost 0 bases, with 15 bases between them.

This clonotype was observed a handful of times. CDR3 sequence: CSARDRNFWEETQYF. In DNA, the CDR3 is TGCAGTGCTAGAGACCGGAATTTTTGGGAGGAGACCCAGTACTTC. The chain links TRBV20-1 to TRBJ2-5, with D maybe TRBD2 (5 bases). The germline CDR1 and CDR2 sequences are DFQATT and SNEGSKA (reference sequence). CDR3 size: 15 residues. The germline V and J ends were trimmed by 0 bases and 5 bases, with 16 bases remaining between them.

The rearrangement uses TRBV20-1 and TRBJ2-3, with TRBD2 matching over 14 bases. The CDR3 length is 17 residues. The germline V gene has CDR1 DFQATT and CDR2 SNEGSKA (reference sequence). After removal of 1 base from V and 6 bases from J, the junction contained 9 bases not matched to a gene. CDR3 sequence reads: CSARALGTSGRADTQYF. In DNA, the CDR3 is TGCAGTGCTAGAGCCCTAGGGACTAGCGGGAGAGCGGATACGCAGTATTTT.

With respect to this clonotype: At one end the junction does not follow the germline gene, possibly because of a read error. The chain uses TRBV7-2 and TRBJ2-3, with 7 nucleotides matching TRBD2. Germline CDR1 is SGHTA and CDR2 is FQGNSA. The CDR3 extends over 19 amino acids. CDR3 loop: CASSLDLRWGGVNTGTQYF. Here the CDR3 DNA reads TGTGCCAGCAGCTTAGATCTTAGGTGGGGGGGGGTAAACACAGGTACGCAGTATTTT.

This clonotype was observed a handful of times. The chain uses TRBV7-2 and TRBJ1-4, with unresolved D. Trimming left V 5 bases short and J 8 bases short, with 12 bases between. The germline V gene has CDR1 SGHTA and CDR2 FQGNSA. There are 13 residues in the CDR3. The CDR3 reads CASSPASREKLFF. DNA of the CDR3: TGTGCCAGCAGCCCGGCTTCCCGGGAAAAACTGTTTTTT.